These T cell receptor beta chains were read from a single sample in a study of CD8 T cells in Susac syndrome. TCRdb reprocessed the immunoSEQ multiplex PCR reads via MiXCR and lists one record per CDR3 protein. Among 170,000 or so distinct CDR3 sequences, 85% to 95% were seen once, and the ten largest hold 0.12%. Material for sequencing was CD4+ T cells from PBMCs. These TCRs come from a human donor with Susac syndrome. CDR3s include the opening cysteine and the closing phenylalanine or tryptophan. D genes are given only for firm matches. Part of the rows lack a size; the others show once, few, many or a class for expanded clones.

D gene	J gene	V gene	clone size	CDR3 DNA	CDR3 protein
TRBD2	TRBJ2-1	TRBV20-1	.	TGCAGTGCTGATAAGACTAGCGGGGCGTCCTACAATGAGCAGTTCTTC	CSADKTSGASYNEQFF
TRBD2	TRBJ2-5	TRBV20-1	.	TGCAGTGCTAGAGATCTAGCGGGGATGGAGACCCAGTACTTC	CSARDLAGMETQYF
.	TRBJ2-1	TRBV12-3/TRBV12-4	.	TGTGCCAGCAGTTCCGGGACAAGGAATGAGCAGTTCTTC	CASSSGTRNEQFF
.	TRBJ2-5	TRBV2	.	TGTGCCAGCAGTGGAGGATGGCAAGAGACCCAGTACTTC	CASSGGWQETQYF
TRBD1	TRBJ1-4	TRBV2	once	TGTGCCAGTGCTCTGGAGGGACAGAGGAGTGAAAAACTGTTTTTT	CASALEGQRSEKLFF
TRBD1	TRBJ2-7	TRBV6-5	.	TGTGCCAGCAGCCGCGGGACAGGAGGACCCTACGAGCAGTACTTC	CASSRGTGGPYEQYF
TRBD1	TRBJ2-7	TRBV20-1	.	TGCAGTGCTCCGAGACAGGGGTCCTACGAGCAGTACTTC	CSAPRQGSYEQYF
.	TRBJ1-1	TRBV29-1	.	TGCAGCGTTGTCAGAGCAGGGTGGGACACTGAAGCTTTCTTT	CSVVRAGWDTEAFF
.	TRBJ2-6	TRBV4-3	.	TGCGCCAGCAGCCAAGAATACGGGTCTGGGGCCAACGTCCTGACTTTC	CASSQEYGSGANVLTF
.	TRBJ2-3	TRBV7-3	few	TGTGCCAGCAGCGGGGGCCTCACAGATACGCAGTATTTT	CASSGGLTDTQYF
.	TRBJ2-7	TRBV2	.	TGTGCCAGCAGTCTAGGCCACGAGCAGTACTTC	CASSLGHEQYF
TRBD2	TRBJ2-3	TRBV5-6	.	TGTGCCAGCAGCCCCACTAGCGGTCCGTTAAGCACAGATACGCAGTATTTT	CASSPTSGPLSTDTQYF
.	TRBJ2-3	TRBV7-9	.	TGTGCCAGCAGTGGACCGGTAGCGTCAGATACGCAGTATTTT	CASSGPVASDTQYF
TRBD2	TRBJ2-5	TRBV18	.	TGTGCCAGCTCACTAAACCCAGCGGGGCAAGAGACCCAGTACTTC	CASSLNPAGQETQYF
.	TRBJ1-5	TRBV5-6	.	TGTGCCAGCAGCTTGGCGGGGAATCAGCCCCAGCATTTT	CASSLAGNQPQHF
TRBD1	TRBJ2-5	TRBV7-2	.	TGTGCCAGCAGCCTCTCCGGGACAGGGGGAGAGACCCAGTACTTC	CASSLSGTGGETQYF
TRBD1	TRBJ1-1	TRBV7-9	once	TGTGCCAGCAGCTTCGACAGGGGTGGCGAAGCTTTCTTT	CASSFDRGGEAFF
.	TRBJ1-1	TRBV6-2/TRBV6-3	.	TGTGCCAGCAGTCCCGCGACACAGATGAACACTGAAGCTTTCTTT	CASSPATQMNTEAFF
.	TRBJ2-2	TRBV7-2	.	TGTGCCAGCAGCTTAGGACATTCGAACACCGGGGAGCTGTTTTTT	CASSLGHSNTGELFF
.	TRBJ1-2	TRBV10-3	.	TGTGCCATCAGATTATCAGGGCCTAACTATGGCTACACCTTC	CAIRLSGPNYGYTF
.	TRBJ2-3	TRBV20-1	.	TGCAGTGCTAGAGTGGGGCTCGGATCCAAAACAGATACGCAGTATTTT	CSARVGLGSKTDTQYF
TRBD1	TRBJ1-4	TRBV5-6	.	TGTGCCAGCAGCTTGGGATACAGGGGAAATGAAAAACTGTTTTTT	CASSLGYRGNEKLFF
TRBD1	TRBJ1-1	TRBV3-1	few	TGTGCCAGCAGTCGACAGGGTGAAGCTTTCTTT	CASSRQGEAFF
.	TRBJ1-5	TRBV20-1	.	TGCAGTGCTAGTCTGGGGGTCCCCAATCAGCCCCAGCATTTT	CSASLGVPNQPQHF
.	TRBJ2-7	TRBV20-1	.	TGCAGTGCTCCAGAGCCCAGGGAAGGGAATGTCGAGCAGTACTTC	CSAPEPREGNVEQYF
TRBD1	TRBJ1-5	TRBV7-2	.	TGTGCCAGCAGCCTTGTACAGGGGACTCAGCCCCAGCATTTT	CASSLVQGTQPQHF
.	TRBJ2-5	TRBV10-3	.	TGTGCCATCAGTGAAGGTGGCAATACAGGGAAAGAGACCCAGTACTTC	CAISEGGNTGKETQYF
.	TRBJ1-2	TRBV15	once	TGTGCCACCAGCAGAGACCAATCAGCCCTCTATGGCTACACCTTC	CATSRDQSALYGYTF
.	TRBJ1-1	TRBV23-1	.	TGCGCCAGCAGTCTCCCTGAAGCTTTCTTT	CASSLPEAFF
TRBD1	TRBJ1-3	TRBV7-2	.	TGTGCCAGCAGCTTAGAGGGGGCACGCTCTGGAAACACCATATATTTT	CASSLEGARSGNTIYF
.	TRBJ1-1	TRBV5-6	.	TGTGCCAGCAGCACGGTAGGGTTTTCTGAAGCTTTCTTT	CASSTVGFSEAFF
.	TRBJ1-1	TRBV7-9	.	TGTGCCAGCAGCTGGGAGAAAGGGGTAACTTTCTTT	CASSWEKGVTFF
.	TRBJ2-7	TRBV20-1	.	TGCAGTGCAACAGGGGGGGTCTACGAGCAGTACTTC	CSATGGVYEQYF
.	TRBJ1-1	TRBV29-1	.	TGCAGCGTTGGGGATGAAGCTTTCTTT	CSVGDEAFF
.	TRBJ2-7	TRBV5-1	once	TGCGCCAGCAGCTTGGACTGGCAGAAGCAGTACTTC	CASSLDWQKQYF
.	TRBJ1-3	TRBV29-1	.	TGCAGCGTTGAAGACCCCAAGATCGGCTCTGGAAACACCATATATTTT	CSVEDPKIGSGNTIYF
.	TRBJ2-5	TRBV7-2	.	TGTGCCAGCAGCTTAGGGAACCCACAAGAGACCCAGTACTTC	CASSLGNPQETQYF
TRBD2	TRBJ2-1	TRBV4-3	.	TGCGCCAGCAGCCAAGAAGGGATAGCGGGGGGGCACTACAATGAGCAGTTCTTC	CASSQEGIAGGHYNEQFF
.	TRBJ1-5	TRBV5-4	few	TGTGCCAGCAGCTCGGGTTCGGGGGGCGACCAGCCCCAGCATTTT	CASSSGSGGDQPQHF
.	TRBJ1-5	TRBV30	.	TGTGCCTGGAGTGCCCTTGCGGGGGTTCAGCCCCAGCATTTT	CAWSALAGVQPQHF
.	TRBJ2-5	TRBV20-1	once	TGCAGTGCTCGCGGTAGACTAGATCGAAAAGAGACCCAGTACTTC	CSARGRLDRKETQYF
TRBD2	TRBJ2-3	TRBV5-1	.	TGCGCCAGCAGCCTCGCCGGGGCGGGGGGGCCATCCGATACGCAGTATTTT	CASSLAGAGGPSDTQYF
TRBD2	TRBJ2-1	TRBV4-3	.	TGCGCCAGCAGCCAAGGGACTAGCGGGGGGGCCCATGAGCAGTTCTTC	CASSQGTSGGAHEQFF
.	TRBJ2-1	TRBV5-1	.	TGCGCCAGCAGCTCCGGGAACTCCTACAATGAGCAGTTCTTC	CASSSGNSYNEQFF
.	TRBJ1-2	TRBV20-1	.	TGCAGTGCCCTACAGGGAGGATATGGCTACACCTTC	CSALQGGYGYTF
.	TRBJ2-7	TRBV7-9	.	TGTGCCAGCAGCCCCCGCCGGGACTTATCGTACGAGCAGTACTTC	CASSPRRDLSYEQYF
TRBD1	TRBJ2-1	TRBV20-1	.	TGCAGTGCTAGAACAGGGGGCTCAAGTTACAATGAGCAGTTCTTC	CSARTGGSSYNEQFF
.	TRBJ1-5	TRBV20-1	.	TGCAGTGCTACACCGGGGAAAGGGGCCCAGCATTTT	CSATPGKGAQHF
.	TRBJ1-5	TRBV2	.	TGTGCCCTCGGGGCCGGAGGCAATCAGCCCCAGCATTTT	CALGAGGNQPQHF
TRBD1	TRBJ2-1	TRBV2	.	TGTGCCAGGAGCGGGACAGGGTTAAGGAATGAGCAGTTCTTC	CARSGTGLRNEQFF
.	TRBJ1-4	TRBV20-1	.	TGCAGTGCTAGAGAACCAGGGTCTCGGGAAAAACTGTTTTTT	CSAREPGSREKLFF
TRBD1	TRBJ2-2	TRBV9	.	TGTGCCAGCAGCCGTGACAGGGGGCAAGCCGGGGAGCTGTTTTTT	CASSRDRGQAGELFF
TRBD1	TRBJ2-4	TRBV5-1	.	TGCGCCAGCAGCTCCACCCGACAGGGAGCCAAAAACATTCAGTACTTC	CASSSTRQGAKNIQYF
TRBD1	TRBJ1-2	TRBV20-1	.	TGCAGTGCTCTTGGGGAAAACAGGGGCCATGGCTACACCTTC	CSALGENRGHGYTF
.	TRBJ1-5	TRBV5-1	.	TGCGCCAGCAGCTTGGGCGATATGGGCCAGCCCCAGCATTTT	CASSLGDMGQPQHF
.	TRBJ2-6	TRBV5-1	.	TGCGCCAGCAGCTTGCAGGGGGGCTCTGGGGCCAACGTCCTGACTTTC	CASSLQGGSGANVLTF
.	TRBJ2-6	TRBV5-1	.	TGCGCCAGCAGCTTGGATGGCGCATCAAGGAGCCGCTCTGGGGCCAACGTCCTGACTTTC	CASSLDGASRSRSGANVLTF